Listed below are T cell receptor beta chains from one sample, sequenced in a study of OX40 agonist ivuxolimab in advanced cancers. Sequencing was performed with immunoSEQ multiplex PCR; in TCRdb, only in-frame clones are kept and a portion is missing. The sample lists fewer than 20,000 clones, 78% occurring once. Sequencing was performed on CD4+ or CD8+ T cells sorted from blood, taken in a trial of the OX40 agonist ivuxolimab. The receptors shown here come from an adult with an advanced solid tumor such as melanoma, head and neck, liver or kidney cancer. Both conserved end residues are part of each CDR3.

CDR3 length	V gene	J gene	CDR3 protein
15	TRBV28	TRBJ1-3	CASSPRDSYEGTIYF
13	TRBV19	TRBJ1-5	CASKVPGDQPQHF
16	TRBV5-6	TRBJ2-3	CASSFPLAGGTDTQYF
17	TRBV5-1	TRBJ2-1	CASSSKGVPGGYNEQFF
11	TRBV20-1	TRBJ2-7	CSASSGGQQYF
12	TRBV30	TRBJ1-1	CAWRRGNTEAFF
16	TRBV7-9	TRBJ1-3	CASSLGGRGYGNTIYF
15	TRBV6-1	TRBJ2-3	CASSLVTGSTDTQYF
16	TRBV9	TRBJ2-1	CASSVEARLVYNEQFF
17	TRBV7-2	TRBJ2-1	CASSPLSAGSSYNEQFF
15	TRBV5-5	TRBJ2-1	CASSLRDTEGGEQFF
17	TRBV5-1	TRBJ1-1	CASSLAGLGQGETEAFF
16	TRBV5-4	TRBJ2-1	CASSQGRGQGYNEQFF